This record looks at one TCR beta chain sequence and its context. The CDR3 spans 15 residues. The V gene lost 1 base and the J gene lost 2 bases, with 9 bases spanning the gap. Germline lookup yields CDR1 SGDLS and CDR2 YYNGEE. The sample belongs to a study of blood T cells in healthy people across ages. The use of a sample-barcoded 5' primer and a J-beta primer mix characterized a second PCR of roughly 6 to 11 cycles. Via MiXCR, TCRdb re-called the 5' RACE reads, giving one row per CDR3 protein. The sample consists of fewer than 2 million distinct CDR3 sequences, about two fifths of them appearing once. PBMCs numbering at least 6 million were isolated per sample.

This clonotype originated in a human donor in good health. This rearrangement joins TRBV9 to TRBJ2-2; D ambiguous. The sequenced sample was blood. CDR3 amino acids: CASSVSMANTGELFF. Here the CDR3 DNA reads TGTGCCAGCAGCGTAAGCATGGCTAACACCGGGGAGCTGTTTTTT.